The entry below describes one TCR beta chain. What this receptor recognizes is not known. The sample holds no much larger clone one base away, and base qualities are not on file. The V end gives up 3 bases and the J end 6 bases, leaving 4 bases in the junction not matched to a gene. The cysteine opens and the phenylalanine closes a CDR3 of 13 amino acids. Only the CDR3 DNA is retained, 39 bases long and in frame from the first base. The germline V gene supplies CDR1 MGHDK and CDR2 SYGVNS. These data belong to a study of shared T cell receptors in the human thymus (dated by TCRdb to the early 2020s). Looking at the study overall: The study examined how the human thymus generates shared, self-reactive T-cell receptor alpha chains.

The protocol used for the library was the immunoSEQ multiplex PCR assay. The source is immuneACCESS, and TCRdb retained only in-frame sequences with V and J called. Part of the clones is not carried over; for the studies checked, unresolved V genes explain less than half of this, and the remainder is unexplained. Present in this sample are hundreds of thousands of clones, about 89% of which were seen just once. Of the sample, about 0.0094% is held by the ten largest clones. These data also formed part of another study, on human thymus T cells. The second paper further reports: The donors were immunologically healthy infants in Finland who had open corrective cardiac surgery for congenital heart defects. Thymus tissue was obtained as surgical resects removed during corrective cardiac surgery. Both the thymic and the peripheral blood repertoires appeared to show biased V and J gene segment usage. Highly overlapping thymic TCR repertoires among unrelated individuals were reported in the related research. The study characterized TCR alpha and beta repertoires from fewer than 10 infant thymus samples and four related peripheral blood samples. The infant donors were roughly 7 to 244 days old, and the cohort included several males and a couple of females. Thymocytes were mechanically released from the tissue and were stored as pellets of about 10-30 million cells at -70 degrees C. Genomic DNA was extracted from frozen cell pellets with a QIAsymphony instrument. The immunoSEQ multiplex PCR assay was used to amplify the TCRB and TCRAD loci from a standardized amount of quality-controlled genomic DNA. The V(D)J region was spanned by amplicons of a length sufficient to cover the CDR3 and to identify V and J genes. The commercial immunoSEQ service was used to sequence amplicons on an Illumina platform. Primer bias and sequencing errors were corrected as previously described, and TCRAD and TCRB definitions were based on the IMGT database. Repertoires were analysed with immunoSEQ Analyzer 3.0 and VDJTools, covering basic statistics, V/J segment usage, diversity estimates, rarefaction and pairwise overlap. Chao1, ChaoE, Efron-Thisted, Shannon and inverse Simpson indices were used to estimate diversity, which was also estimated on datasets down-sampled to the smallest sample. Repertoire overlap was assessed by strict matching of CDR3 nucleotide sequence, V gene and J gene, and clustering was done by Jaccard-based multidimensional scaling. On average, thymus samples yielded around 850,000 unique TCRB clonotypes, whereas blood samples yielded around 88,000.

Recombination connected TRBV25-1 to TRBJ1-2, with 7 bases aligning to TRBD1. Sequencing was done on a sample of thymocytes. The TCR sequence derives from a boy in the first two years of life with a congenital heart defect. Donor details come from another sample of the same person, matched by shared clones. The CDR3 is CASSDGTADGYTF. The bases are TGTGCCAGCAGTGACGGGACAGCTGATGGCTACACCTTC.